The next 16 T cell receptor beta chains were all read from a single sample in a study of cytotoxic CD8 clonotypes in ibrutinib-treated CLL. Sequencing used immunoSEQ multiplex PCR; TCRdb keeps in-frame clones, though not all of them. The table shows more than 200,000 clones, with 70% occurring only once. Sequences were derived from PBMCs, sampled after 24 months of ibrutinib treatment. These receptors were obtained from a human donor with chronic lymphocytic leukemia.

This clone was picked up a small number of times. V gene TRBV6-1 combines with J gene TRBJ2-7; no firm D call. Trimming removed 8 bases from V and 3 bases from J, with 14 bases in between. Per germline, CDR1 MNHNS and CDR2 SASEGT. The CDR3 totals 13 residues. The CDR3 loop reads CASDSATRYEQYF. In DNA form, the CDR3 reads TGTGCCAGCGACTCGGCAACACGCTACGAGCAGTACTTC.

This sequence joins TRBV6-6 and TRBJ1-5, with a possible D match to TRBD1 (6 bases). V was trimmed by 4 bases and J by 3 bases, leaving 10 bases between them. CDR1 and CDR2 (germline): MNHNY, SVGAGI (reference sequence). The CDR3 extends over 14 amino acids. This CDR3 reads CASSSRTDNQPQHF. CDR3 nucleotides: TGTGCCAGCAGTTCCCGGACAGACAATCAGCCCCAGCATTTT.

V is TRBV7-6 and J is TRBJ1-2, with TRBD1 matching over 9 bases. The CDR3 runs 14 residues. Germline trimming cut 4 bases from V and 3 bases from J; bases unmatched to any gene: 3. Germline-derived CDR1 and CDR2 are SGHVS and FNYEAQ. This chain's CDR3 is CASSSRQGDYGYTF. CDR3 in DNA: TGTGCCAGCAGCTCTCGACAGGGGGACTATGGCTACACCTTC.

In this sample, this clone turned up a few times. The CDR3 bases are TGTGCCACCGATCCCTCGGGGTTCAATGAGCAGTTCTTC. It specifies CATDPSGFNEQFF. The V call is TRBV19, the J call TRBJ2-1; possibly TRBD2 for D (5 bases). Deletions cut 10 bases from V and 6 bases from J, with 16 bases between. Germline-derived CDR1 and CDR2 are LNHDA and SQIVND (reference sequence). The CDR3 has 13 amino acids.

This chain uses TRBV27 with TRBJ1-1; no clear D gene. Trimming took 7 bases from V and 1 from J, leaving 16 bases between them. Germline V gene lookup returns CDR1 MNHEY and CDR2 SMNVEV (reference sequence). The CDR3 spans 15 residues. This chain's CDR3 is CASKVEGRGNTEAFF. CDR3 sequence (DNA): TGTGCCAGCAAGGTAGAGGGTCGAGGGAACACTGAAGCTTTCTTT.

This clone has a handful of counts. The chain employs TRBV5-1 and TRBJ2-7, with a weak D call TRBD2 (6 bases). CDR1 and CDR2 from the germline V gene are SGHRS and YFSETQ. The CDR3 sequence is 14 residues long. The germline V and J ends were trimmed by 2 bases and 2 bases, with 11 bases remaining between them. The CDR3 DNA reads as TGCGCCAGCAGCTTTCTGGGGGGAACCTACGAGCAGTACTTC. Translating it yields CASSFLGGTYEQYF.

The chain employs TRBV7-3 and TRBJ2-1; 7 bases are shared with TRBD1. V was clipped by 5 bases and J by 9 bases; unmatched bases: 7. Germline lookup yields CDR1 SGHTA and CDR2 FQGTGA. CDR3 length: 13 residues. In nucleotides, the CDR3 is TGTGCCAGCAGCCCCCAGGGACAGTCTGAGCAGTTCTTC. This sequence encodes CASSPQGQSEQFF. The complete variable domain, with remaining parts taken from reference TRBV7-3 and TRBJ2-1, reads GAGVSQTPSNKVTEKGKYVELRCDPISGHTALYWYRQSLGQGPEFLIYFQGTGAADDSGLPNDRFFAVRPEGSVSTLKIQRTERGDSAVYLCASSPQGQSEQFFGPGTRLTVL.

V usage is TRBV27 and J usage is TRBJ2-7; 7 nucleotides agree with TRBD1. CDR1 and CDR2 (germline): MNHEY, SMNVEV (reference sequence). The CDR3 has 15 residues. Trimming removed 0 bases from V and 0 bases from J; junction bases left unmatched: 2. This CDR3 is CASSLSWDSSYEQYF. The CDR3 coding sequence is TGTGCCAGCAGTTTATCTTGGGACAGCTCCTACGAGCAGTACTTC.

The rearrangement uses TRBV11-2 and TRBJ2-1; TRBD2 matches at 11 bases. Losses at the gene ends were 1 base for V and 6 bases for J; bases not matched to a gene: 5. The V gene's germline CDR1 is SGHAT and CDR2 FQNNGV. This CDR3 comprises 16 residues. This chain's CDR3 is CASSLGASGRFNEQFF. Here the CDR3 DNA reads TGTGCCAGCAGCTTAGGGGCTAGCGGGAGGTTCAATGAGCAGTTCTTC.

The rearrangement links TRBV19 to TRBJ2-1, with 9 bases matching TRBD1. Looked up from germline, CDR1 is LNHDA and CDR2 is SQIVND (reference sequence). This CDR3 spans 15 amino acids. Germline trimming cut 5 bases from V and 7 bases from J; bases unmatched to any gene: 9. The CDR3 here is CASSPGQGARNEQFF. CDR3 nucleotides: TGTGCCAGTAGTCCGGGACAGGGAGCTAGGAATGAGCAGTTCTTC.

The chain carries TRBV30 and TRBJ1-5; D unclear. V lost 5 bases, J lost 6 bases, and 14 bases lay in between. The CDR3 contains 13 residues. CDR1 is GTSNPN and CDR2 is SVGIG in the germline V gene (reference sequence). This chain's CDR3 is CAWAPLGGQPQHF. CDR3 nucleotide sequence: TGTGCCTGGGCCCCACTTGGTGGTCAGCCCCAGCATTTT.

V gene TRBV19 combines with J gene TRBJ2-2, with TRBD1 as a possible D gene (5 bases). V lost 5 bases to trimming and J lost 1 base, with 11 bases between them. CDR3 length: 15 amino acids. The germline V gene encodes CDR1 LNHDA and CDR2 SQIVND (reference sequence). CDR3 region: CASSYAGQNTGELFF. In DNA, the CDR3 is TGTGCCAGTAGTTACGCAGGGCAGAACACCGGGGAGCTGTTTTTT.

This sequence joins TRBV16 and TRBJ2-7, with D unresolved. With 1 base removed from V and 1 base from J, the gap between germline ends came to 11 bases. The germline V gene encodes CDR1 KGHSY and CDR2 FQNENV. The CDR3 covers 15 residues. The DNA of the CDR3 is TGTGCCAGCAGCCAATTTGGCACATCGTCCTACGAGCAGTACTTC. It yields the protein CASSQFGTSSYEQYF.

This chain joins TRBV6-4 and TRBJ2-5, with D possibly being TRBD1 (5 bases). V lost 5 bases and J 3 bases, leaving 10 bases between the germline ends. The length of the CDR3 is 13 residues. Germline V gives CDR1 MRHNA, CDR2 SNTAGT. CDR3 sequence: CASSQGPKETQYF. In DNA, the CDR3 is TGTGCCAGCAGTCAGGGCCCTAAAGAGACCCAGTACTTC.

The CDR3, as DNA: TGTGCCAGCAGCTTAACGTCTGCTAGCACCACCGGGGAGCTGTTTTTT. Translated, it gives CASSLTSASTTGELFF. The V call is TRBV7-3, the J call TRBJ2-2, with D possibly TRBD2 on 5 matching bases. The CDR3 extends over 16 amino acids. From germline, CDR1 is SGHTA and CDR2 FQGTGA. The V end was cut by 0 bases, the J end by 4 bases, with 12 bases between.

The rearrangement links TRBV7-9 to TRBJ2-2; no firm D call. This CDR3 spans 17 amino acids. The germline CDR1 and CDR2 sequences are SEHNR and FQNEAQ (reference sequence). V shed 2 bases and J shed 0 bases, with 13 bases lying between them. The CDR3 is CASSLIGSTANTGELFF. The CDR3 DNA is TGTGCCAGCAGCTTAATAGGGTCAACCGCGAACACCGGGGAGCTGTTTTTT.